These 2 T cell receptor beta chains came from one sample sequenced in a study of blood T cell repertoires in COVID-19. TCRdb's table, derived via immunoSEQ multiplex PCR, lists solely in-frame clones and lacks some. The sample shows hundreds of thousands of clones, 70% to 90% of them seen only once. Sequenced input: peripheral blood. Receptor source: a woman between 35 and 50 years old who had recovered from COVID-19.

This chain joins TRBV6-5 and TRBJ2-7; 13 positions agree with TRBD2. Per germline, CDR1 MNHEY and CDR2 SVGAGI. This CDR3 comprises 15 residues. V shed 7 bases and J 2 bases; nucleotides not matched to a gene: 5. This CDR3 is CASTPGTSGTYEQYF. The DNA for the CDR3 is TGTGCCAGCACCCCCGGGACTAGCGGGACCTACGAGCAGTACTTC.

J is TRBJ1-2 and V is TRBV16; 7 bases map to TRBD1. Trimming cost V 5 bases and J 2 bases; bases outside gene matches: 11. CDR3 length equals 16 residues. Germline values: CDR1 KGHSY, CDR2 FQNENV. The CDR3 region is CASSAPPGQMNYGYTF. The CDR3 DNA reads as TGTGCCAGCAGCGCTCCCCCGGGACAGATGAACTATGGCTACACCTTC.